This T cell receptor (beta chain) was profiled in a study of identical twins. This clonotype was observed a handful of times. There are 17 residues in the CDR3. CDR1 MNHEY and CDR2 SVGAGI come from the germline V gene. V lost 0 bases to trimming and J lost 0 bases, with 12 bases between them. TCRdb analysed the 5' RACE reads with MiXCR anew, one entry per CDR3 protein. The data hold about 520,000 distinct CDR3 sequences, with about 20% observed a single time. These records were also assigned to another study, of T cells expressing NK-cell markers. That work states: NKG2C+ dominant clonotypes from 5 to 7 donors made up about 1.0-7.0% of CD8+ T cells. The study found these clonotypes also leading the CD3+CD56-NKG2C+ fraction in a few donors. Expanded clones of NKG2C+ T cells had an unclear HCMV specificity.

The specimen was CD4+ T cells sorted from blood. The sequence was obtained from a young woman in good health. V and J are TRBV6-5 and TRBJ1-3; D is unresolved. The CDR3 protein is CASSYSTGKGSGNTIYF. Written as DNA, the CDR3 is TGTGCCAGCAGTTACTCGACCGGCAAAGGCTCTGGAAACACCATATATTTT.